This TCR beta chain was observed in a study of T-cell reconstitution after alpha-beta-depleted transplantation in children. Study conclusions and caveats: Expanded clones from the graft, numbering several hundred, reportedly supplied alpha-beta T cells about two months after transplant. Surviving recipient T cells and thymic progenitors underlay high day-60 TCRbeta diversity in some patients. One year post-transplant, T-cell counts and diversity were largely derived from T cells produced anew.

Germline V gene sequence: CDR1 SQVTM, CDR2 ANQGSEA. The CDR3 length is 11 residues. V lost 4 bases, J lost 3 bases, and 7 bases lay in between. This clonotype was picked up many times. The antigen is not known. Unique molecular identifiers were used in preparing the TCRbeta library. TCRdb itself ran the PCR reads through MiXCR, one entry per CDR3 protein. The data contain around 490,000 distinct CDR3 sequences, over 9.5% of them singletons. The chain combines TRBV29-1 with TRBJ2-7; D gene uncertain. This sequence was found in a female patient aged 2-9 years who had a stem cell transplant for aplastic anemia, so the T cells may come from the graft donor. Sequencing was performed on PBMCs, mostly from graft donor cells, taken 180 days after TCRalphabeta/CD19-depleted stem cell transplant. The CDR3 sequence: CSVGKGYEQYF. CDR3 DNA sequence: TGCAGCGTTGGAAAGGGCTACGAGCAGTACTTC.